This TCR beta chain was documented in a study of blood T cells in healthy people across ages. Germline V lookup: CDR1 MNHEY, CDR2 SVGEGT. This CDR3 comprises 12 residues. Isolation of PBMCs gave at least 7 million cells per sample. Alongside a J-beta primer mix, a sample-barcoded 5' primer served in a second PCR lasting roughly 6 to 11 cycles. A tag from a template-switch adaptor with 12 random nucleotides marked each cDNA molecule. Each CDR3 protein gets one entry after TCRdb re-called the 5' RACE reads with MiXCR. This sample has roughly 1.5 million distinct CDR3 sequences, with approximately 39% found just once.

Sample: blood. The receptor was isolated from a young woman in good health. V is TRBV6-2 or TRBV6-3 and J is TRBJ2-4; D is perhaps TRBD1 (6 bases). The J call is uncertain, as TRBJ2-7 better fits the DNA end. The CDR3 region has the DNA TGTGCCAGCAGACAGGGAGACCACGAGCAGTACTTC. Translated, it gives CASRQGDHEQYF.